One sample yielded the 3 T cell receptor beta chains listed below, sequenced in a study of human T cells and chemical hapten exposure. A single record per CDR3 protein comes from TCRdb applying MiXCR to the 5' RACE reads. The sample yields about 81,000 distinct CDR3 sequences, less than 9.5% seen once. The template was total RNA from unfractionated whole blood. The source is a male donor in good health.

In the case of this clonotype: One end of the junction fails to match germline, which may point to a read error. The V and J genes are TRBV29-1 and TRBJ1-2, with 8 bases aligning to TRBD1. This CDR3 has 13 residues. Germline CDR1 is SQVTM and CDR2 is ANQGSEA. CDR3 nucleotide sequence: TGCAGCGTTGTGACAGGGGATAACTATGGCGACACCTTC. As protein: CSVVTGDNYGDTF.

The chain has TRBV14 and TRBJ1-1; TRBD1 matches at 7 bases. With 1 base clipped from V and 2 bases from J, the junction kept 31 bases outside the gene matches. CDR1 SGHDN and CDR2 FVKESK come from the germline V gene. The CDR3 has 24 residues. The CDR3 DNA sequence: TGTGCCAGCAGCCAAGGGCCATTCGCAGATGACAGGGAAGTTACCAGAGATATTAACACTGAAGCTTTCTTT. It specifies CASSQGPFADDREVTRDINTEAFF.

This clonotype occurred many times. The V call is TRBV29-1, the J call TRBJ2-3, with 8 bases identical to TRBD2. The CDR3 covers 14 residues. CDR1 is SQVTM, CDR2 ANQGSEA, per germline. After removal of 5 bases from V and 5 bases from J, the junction contained 9 bases not matched to a gene. The CDR3 sequence: CSVSGSRTIDTQYF. In DNA, the CDR3 is TGCAGCGTTAGCGGGAGTCGTACGATAGATACGCAGTATTTT.